Each of the 24 T cell receptor beta chains below was sequenced from the same sample in a study of a mutant IDH1 vaccine in newly diagnosed glioma. Noted time point: week 35, safety follow-up. What each vaccine dose contained was 300 ug of mutant IDH1 20-mer peptide, accompanied by topical imiquimod. Assay used: immunoSEQ multiplex PCR; TCRdb lists only in-frame clones, some missing. This repertoire shows about 48,000 clones, 70% to 85% found once; its top ten account for around 6.7%. These receptors have no known antigen. The material was PBMCs, obtained from a glioma patient whose treatment included an IDH1 peptide vaccine. The source of these receptors is a man aged 40-50 years with glioma.

This rearrangement joins TRBV5-1 to TRBJ1-2, with 8 bases that match TRBD1. CDR3 length: 15 amino acids. Germline trimming cut 4 bases from V and 4 bases from J; bases unmatched to any gene: 9. Germline CDR1 and CDR2: SGHRS and YFSETQ. CDR3 nucleotides: TGCGCCAGCAGCGTTAGGACAGGGACCCTCTATGGCTACACCTTC. It is translated as CASSVRTGTLYGYTF. The variable domain in full, completed from reference TRBV5-1 and TRBJ1-2, reads KAGVTQTPRYLIKTRGQQVTLSCSPISGHRSVSWYQQTPGQGLQFLFEYFSETQRNKGNFPGRFSGRQFSNSRSEMNVSTLELGDSALYLCASSVRTGTLYGYTFGSGTRLTVV.

V usage is TRBV5-1 and J usage is TRBJ2-2; tentatively, D is TRBD2 (5 bases). CDR1 and CDR2 (germline): SGHRS, YFSETQ. The length of the CDR3 is 15 residues. Deletions cut 0 bases from V and 2 bases from J, with 8 bases between. The CDR3 sequence is CASSLGRTNTGELFF. CDR3 coding DNA: TGCGCCAGCAGCTTGGGGAGGACCAACACCGGGGAGCTGTTTTTT.

V is TRBV5-6 and J is TRBJ2-1, with 9 bases lining up with TRBD2. The CDR3 runs 17 residues. With 4 bases clipped from V and 4 bases from J, the junction kept 12 bases outside the gene matches. The germline CDR1 and CDR2 sequences are SGHDT and YYEEEE. As DNA, the CDR3 is TGTGCCAGCAGCCCGCGGTGGGGAGCGGGGGGTTACAATGAGCAGTTCTTC. It encodes CASSPRWGAGGYNEQFF.

The chain employs TRBV29-1 and TRBJ2-7, with TRBD1 matching 9 bases. V lost 5 bases, J lost 4 bases, and 9 bases stayed unmatched. This CDR3 is built from 14 residues. Germline-derived CDR1 and CDR2 are SQVTM and ANQGSEA. CDR3 sequence (DNA): TGCAGCGTTAAACCCGGGACAGGGCAGTACGAGCAGTACTTC. The encoded protein is CSVKPGTGQYEQYF.

V gene TRBV19 combines with J gene TRBJ1-6, with a tentative D call TRBD1 (5 bases). The CDR3 contains 12 residues. Germline V gives CDR1 LNHDA, CDR2 SQIVND (reference sequence). Trimming shortened V by 7 bases and J by 8 bases, and 9 bases separated the two germline ends. The CDR3 loop is CASKAGDSPLHF. CDR3 nucleotide sequence: TGTGCCAGTAAGGCGGGGGATTCACCCCTCCACTTT. The entire variable domain, with the rest obtained from reference TRBV19 and TRBJ1-6, is as follows: DGGITQSPKYLFRKEGQNVTLSCEQNLNHDAMYWYRQDPGQGLRLIYYSQIVNDFQKGDIAEGYSVSREKKESFPLTVTSAQKNPTAFYLCASKAGDSPLHFGNGTRLTVT.

The chain employs TRBV13 and TRBJ2-7; the D gene could be TRBD1 or TRBD2 (6 bases each). V was pared by 3 bases and J by 5 bases, with 14 bases between. The CDR3 covers 14 residues. CDR1 is PRHDT, CDR2 FYEKMQ, per germline (reference sequence). CDR3 loop: CASSFMGGSNEQYF. CDR3 DNA sequence: TGTGCCAGCAGCTTTATGGGGGGCTCGAACGAGCAGTACTTC.

The chain joins TRBV6-5 to TRBJ2-3; D may be TRBD1 or TRBD2 (5 bases each). CDR1 is MNHEY, CDR2 SVGAGI, per germline. V was cut by 11 bases and J by 2 bases, with 11 bases left in between. The length of the CDR3 is 12 residues. DNA for the CDR3: TGTGCCTCGGGGCGTAACACAGATACGCAGTATTTT. Its protein is CASGRNTDTQYF.

The chain is built from TRBV7-9 and TRBJ1-2; D is ambiguous. Deletions cut 5 bases from V and 3 bases from J, with 7 bases between. The germline CDR1 and CDR2 sequences are SEHNR and FQNEAQ (reference sequence). The CDR3 contains 12 residues. For the CDR3, the DNA is TGTGCCAGCAGCACCGATTACTATGGCTACACCTTC. Translated: CASSTDYYGYTF. The full variable domain, with the rest looked up from reference TRBV7-9 and TRBJ1-2, is DTGVSQNPRHKITKRGQNVTFRCDPISEHNRLYWYRQTLGQGPEFLTYFQNEAQLEKSRLLSDRFSAERPKGSFSTLEIQRTEQGDSAMYLCASSTDYYGYTFGSGTRLTVV.

The V call is TRBV2, the J call TRBJ2-7; 7 bases line up with TRBD1. In germline, CDR1 is SNHLY, CDR2 FYNNEI. V lost 7 bases to trimming and J lost 5 bases; unmatched junction nucleotides: 11. The CDR3 runs 14 residues. The CDR3 DNA reads TGTGCCAGCAAGGCTGAGACAGGGAACCACGAGCAGTACTTC. Encoded protein: CASKAETGNHEQYF.

The V gene is TRBV9, the J gene TRBJ2-2; weak D call: TRBD1 (6 bases). The CDR3 consists of 12 residues. From germline, CDR1 is SGDLS and CDR2 YYNGEE. Trimming cost V 6 bases and J 5 bases, with 8 bases left between them. Written as DNA, the CDR3 is TGTGCCAGCACCGACAGGACCGGGGAGCTGTTTTTT. Translation gives CASTDRTGELFF.

The rearrangement uses TRBV9 and TRBJ2-2; 7 nucleotides match TRBD2. The CDR3 runs to 14 residues. V lost 4 bases to trimming and J lost 1 base; unmatched junction nucleotides: 1. In germline, CDR1 is SGDLS, CDR2 YYNGEE. The CDR3 DNA sequence: TGTGCCAGCAGCCTAGCGGTGAACACCGGGGAGCTGTTTTTT. Encoded protein: CASSLAVNTGELFF.

The gene calls are TRBV29-1 and TRBJ2-2; no reliable D call. Trimming shortened V by 1 base and J by 4 bases, and 7 bases separated the two germline ends. The CDR3 length is 13 residues. Germline values: CDR1 SQVTM, CDR2 ANQGSEA. The CDR3 spells CSVEVWVTGELFF. The CDR3 DNA reads TGCAGCGTTGAAGTATGGGTCACCGGGGAGCTGTTTTTT.

The rearrangement uses TRBV7-2 and TRBJ1-5; 8 bases map to TRBD1. The CDR3 length is 15 residues. V lost 0 bases and J lost 11; bases outside the gene matches: 9. Germline V gene data show CDR1 as SGHTA and CDR2 as FQGNSA. Here the CDR3 DNA reads TGTGCCAGCAGCTTAGCGCCTCAGGGGGCTAGGTCCCAGCATTTT. It translates to CASSLAPQGARSQHF. Drawing the rest from reference TRBV7-2 and TRBJ1-5, the complete variable domain is GAGVSQSPSNKVTEKGKDVELRCDPISGHTALYWYRQSLGQGLEFLIYFQGNSAPDKSGLPSDRFSAERTGGSVSTLTIQRTQQEDSAVYLCASSLAPQGARSQHFGDGTRLSIL.

This clone came up a few times. The CDR3 nucleotides are TGTGCCAGCAGTAGGGACAGGGCCTACGAGCAGTACTTC. It codes for CASSRDRAYEQYF. This chain connects TRBV9 to TRBJ2-7; 9 bases map to TRBD1. CDR1 is SGDLS, CDR2 YYNGEE, per germline. CDR3 length: 13 amino acids. Losses at the gene ends were 5 bases for V and 2 bases for J; bases not matched to a gene: 2.

This rearrangement joins TRBV4-2 to TRBJ2-1, with 9 bases fitting TRBD2. The CDR3 runs to 17 residues. Losses at the gene ends were 4 bases for V and 3 bases for J; bases not matched to a gene: 10. Germline V lookup: CDR1 LGHNA, CDR2 YNFKEQ. This CDR3 reads CASSPQGSGGFYNEQFF. In DNA form, the CDR3 reads TGTGCCAGCAGCCCCCAGGGGAGCGGGGGGTTCTACAATGAGCAGTTCTTC.

This chain uses TRBV30 with TRBJ1-1, with 7 bases lining up with TRBD1. CDR3 length: 14 amino acids. Per the germline V gene, CDR1 is GTSNPN and CDR2 is SVGIG (reference sequence). The junction had 10 bases not matched to a gene; V was cut back by 3 bases and J by 6 bases. The CDR3 region has the DNA TGTGCCTGGAGGAATTCACAGGGGAGGGCTGAAGCTTTCTTT. It specifies CAWRNSQGRAEAFF.

This chain uses TRBV4-1 with TRBJ1-5; no clear D. The germline V gene encodes CDR1 MGHRA and CDR2 YSYEKL. V was shortened by 0 bases and J by 1 base, with 10 bases between the two germline ends. The CDR3 contains 16 residues. As DNA, the CDR3 is TGCGCCAGCAGCCAAGAGGGGTTAGGGAGCAATCAGCCCCAGCATTTT. It specifies CASSQEGLGSNQPQHF.

This chain links TRBV14 with TRBJ2-7; D gene unclear. Germline lookup yields CDR1 SGHDN and CDR2 FVKESK. CDR3 length equals 12 residues. V gave up 0 bases and J gave up 6 bases, with 6 bases separating them. DNA for the CDR3: TGTGCCAGCAGCCAAGATATCAGCGAGCAGTACTTC. It specifies CASSQDISEQYF.

V and J are TRBV19 and TRBJ1-1, with D hard to call. The CDR3 is 13 amino acids. Germline V gives CDR1 LNHDA, CDR2 SQIVND (reference sequence). Trimming left V 4 bases short and J 0 bases short, with 6 bases between. The CDR3 loop is CASSRTVNTEAFF. The CDR3 DNA follows: TGTGCCAGTAGTAGAACAGTGAACACTGAAGCTTTCTTT.

The gene calls are TRBV30 and TRBJ2-5; D is undetermined. Trimming stripped 5 bases from V and 0 bases from J, with 10 bases between. Germline V lookup: CDR1 GTSNPN, CDR2 SVGIG (reference sequence). CDR3 size: 13 residues. This chain's CDR3 is CAWSVGYQETQYF. The CDR3 DNA reads as TGTGCCTGGTCAGTAGGGTACCAAGAGACCCAGTACTTC.

A single count supports this clone. The chain couples TRBV1 to TRBJ1-1; the D call of TRBD1 is as the table states it, not checked on the DNA. TRBV1 is a pseudogene segment. The CDR3 is 17 amino acids. The CDR3, as DNA: TGCACCAGCAGCCAATCAGGCCCGGGACACCCGAACACTGAAGCTTTCTTT. The encoded protein is CTSSQSGPGHPNTEAFF.

This clone was detected only a few times. The chain joins TRBV2 to TRBJ1-1, with 11 bases fitting TRBD1. Germline CDR1 reads SNHLY; CDR2 reads FYNNEI. Unmatched junction bases numbered 5, after V lost 2 bases and J lost 0 bases. The CDR3 has 17 amino acids. The CDR3 sequence: CASSERGQGALNTEAFF. CDR3 DNA sequence: TGTGCCAGCAGTGAACGTGGACAGGGGGCCTTGAACACTGAAGCTTTCTTT.

V gene TRBV6-1 combines with J gene TRBJ1-6, with D tentatively TRBD1 (6 bases). Germline V lookup: CDR1 MNHNS, CDR2 SASEGT. V was clipped by 1 base and J by 9 bases, with 13 bases between them. The CDR3 length is 15 residues. The CDR3 coding sequence is TGTGCCAGCAGTGAAGTCGGCAGGGGCAGTTCACCCCTCCACTTT. Translation gives CASSEVGRGSSPLHF.

CDR3 sequence reads: CASSQEGETQYF. The DNA for the CDR3 is TGCGCCAGCAGCCAAGAAGGAGAGACCCAGTACTTC. The rearrangement joins TRBV4-1 to TRBJ2-5; D is ambiguous. The CDR3 is 12 residues long. Germline CDR1 reads MGHRA; CDR2 reads YSYEKL. Between the trimmed V and J ends, which lost 0 bases and 4 bases, there was a span of 3 bases.